The 3 T cell receptor beta chains below all came from one sample that was sequenced in a study of T cell responses to AZD1222 COVID-19 vaccine. Sequenced by immunoSEQ multiplex PCR; TCRdb stores in-frame clones only, minus some. The data hold approximately 150,000 clones, with approximately 92% observed a single time. This material consisted of peripheral blood, taken on day 0 of AZD1222 vaccination. The receptors were sampled from an adult in good health.

Notes on this clone: The sample carries other DNA sequences with the same CDR3. This rearrangement joins TRBV29-1 to TRBJ2-7; the D gene is possibly TRBD1 (8 bases). The ends were cut back, 6 bases at V and 1 base at J, with 16 bases in the middle. The CDR3 covers 14 residues. In germline, CDR1 is SQVTM, CDR2 ANQGSEA. In DNA form, the CDR3 reads TGCAGCGTATTAACAGGGGGAGGGTCCTACGAGCAGTACTTC. Translated, it gives CSVLTGGGSYEQYF.

This clone was observed once. The chain uses TRBV4-2 and TRBJ2-1; TRBD1 aligns across 8 bases. CDR1 and CDR2 from the germline V gene are LGHNA and YNFKEQ. This CDR3 has 13 amino acids. Trimming removed 6 bases from V and 6 bases from J; junction bases left unmatched: 4. The DNA of the CDR3 is TGTGCCAGCAGAGGAACAGGGGGCAATGAGCAGTTCTTC. Amino acid sequence: CASRGTGGNEQFF.

V and J are TRBV7-2 and TRBJ2-1, with a weak D call TRBD1 (5 bases). The CDR3 runs 16 residues. Germline V lookup: CDR1 SGHTA, CDR2 FQGNSA. V lost 1 base and J 5 bases, leaving 15 bases between the germline ends. CDR3 protein: CASSLGVGVRNNEQFF. As DNA, the CDR3 is TGTGCCAGCAGCTTAGGGGTAGGGGTTAGGAACAATGAGCAGTTCTTC.